This TCR beta chain was obtained from a study of neurological immune-mediated disorders. Study conclusions and caveats: In HTLV-1-associated myelopathy, TCR clonal expansion was greatest, and in multiple sclerosis it was least, below healthy controls. Across subjects, expanded clones had no CDR3 amino acid sequences in common, pointing to private repertoires in all groups.

By share of the sample, this clonotype is medium-sized. Antigen: not known. The length of the CDR3 is 16 residues. V was pared by 0 bases and J by 5 bases, with 16 bases between. CDR1 is LGHNA and CDR2 is YSLEER in the germline V gene. The authors made cDNA by 5'RACE with 10-nucleotide random UMIs. Via MiXCR, TCRdb re-called the 5' RACE reads, giving one row per CDR3 protein. The data show nearly 60,000 distinct CDR3 sequences, with roughly 3.5% seen just once and 6% to 8% held by the top ten. What was sequenced was PBMCs. This sequence originates from an older woman with multiple sclerosis. The V and J genes are TRBV4-3 and TRBJ2-5; perhaps TRBD2 as D (6 bases). CDR3 region: CASSQDRGSGRETQYF. The CDR3 DNA follows: TGCGCCAGCAGCCAAGATAGGGGAAGCGGGCGCGAGACCCAGTACTTC.